The entry below describes one T cell receptor (beta chain). The primer mix had 60 V beta and 13 J beta primers. Some clones are missing from TCRdb's copy, which holds only in-frame ones; the method was immunoSEQ multiplex PCR. The sample consists of about 24,000 clones, over 85% of them appearing once. This sample was included in a study of glioma-infiltrating T cells after dendritic cell vaccination. At the level of the study: Autologous tumor lysate-pulsed dendritic cell vaccination was given between about 2002 and 2013.

Time point reported: after dendritic cell vaccination, including at tumor progression/relapse. The CDR3 runs to 15 residues. The germline V and J ends were trimmed by 6 bases and 2 bases, with 16 bases remaining between them. Germline V lookup: CDR1 MNHEY, CDR2 SVGAGI. This TCR came from a human donor with glioblastoma. Source: blood, taken after dendritic cell vaccination. The chain carries TRBV6-5 and TRBJ1-2; maybe TRBD1 (6 bases). DNA of the CDR3: TGTGCCAGCAGATCCCCGGGACACCAGAACTATGGCTACACCTTC. It codes for CASRSPGHQNYGYTF.